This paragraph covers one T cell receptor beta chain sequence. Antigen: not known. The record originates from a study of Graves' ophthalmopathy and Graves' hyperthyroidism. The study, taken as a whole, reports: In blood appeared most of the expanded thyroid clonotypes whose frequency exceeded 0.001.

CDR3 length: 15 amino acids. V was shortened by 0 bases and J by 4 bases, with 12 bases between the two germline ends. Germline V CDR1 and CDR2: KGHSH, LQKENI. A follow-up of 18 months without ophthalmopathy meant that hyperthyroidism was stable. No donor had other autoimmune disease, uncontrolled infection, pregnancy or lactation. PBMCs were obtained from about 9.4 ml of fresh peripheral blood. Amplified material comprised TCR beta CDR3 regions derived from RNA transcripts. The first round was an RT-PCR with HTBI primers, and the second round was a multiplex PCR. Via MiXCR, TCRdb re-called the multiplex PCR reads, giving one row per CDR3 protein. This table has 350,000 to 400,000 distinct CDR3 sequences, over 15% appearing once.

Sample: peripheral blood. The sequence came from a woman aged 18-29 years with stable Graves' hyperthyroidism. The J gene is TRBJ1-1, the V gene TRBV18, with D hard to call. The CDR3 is CASSPPPSRSTEAFF. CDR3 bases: TGTGCCAGCTCACCACCGCCTTCGCGGAGCACTGAAGCTTTCTTT.